The present T cell receptor (beta chain) was sequenced within a study of cytomegalovirus exposure and HLA in healthy donors. Notes on the study in general: Reports state that TCR beta sequences accurately predicted most subjects' HLA-A and HLA-B alleles. Per a prior analysis, the majority of TCR beta V segments were productive roughly 87% or roughly 30% of the time. Whilst most TCR sequences proved rare, a subset of public TCRs occurred across many donors.

The CDR3 totals 16 residues. V shed 3 bases and J shed 0 bases, with 15 bases lying between them. The V gene's germline CDR1 is SGHRS and CDR2 YFSETQ. The primer mix had 60 Vbeta and 13 Jbeta primers. TCRdb's table, derived via immunoSEQ multiplex PCR, lists solely in-frame clones and lacks some. Of about 170,000 clones listed, more than 70% are singletons. In regard to this clone: Its antigen is undetermined.

The V call is TRBV5-1, the J call TRBJ1-1; tentatively, D is TRBD1 (5 bases). This receptor was identified in a girl aged 5 to 17 in good health and CMV-seronegative. Sequenced input: PBMCs. CDR3 DNA: TGCGCCAGCAGCTGGGTCAGACAGACCCTGAACACTGAAGCTTTCTTT. Translating it yields CASSWVRQTLNTEAFF. Complete variable domain (other parts from reference TRBV5-1 and TRBJ1-1): KAGVTQTPRYLIKTRGQQVTLSCSPISGHRSVSWYQQTPGQGLQFLFEYFSETQRNKGNFPGRFSGRQFSNSRSEMNVSTLELGDSALYLCASSWVRQTLNTEAFFGQGTRLTVV.